This TCR beta chain originates from a study of OX40 agonist ivuxolimab in advanced cancers. Produced via immunoSEQ multiplex PCR; TCRdb's table is partial and in-frame only. The sample lists roughly 97,000 clones; less than 90% were seen once. Patients were ruled out by autoimmune disease history or systemic immunosuppression. The TCR was taken from an adult with an advanced solid tumor such as melanoma, head and neck, liver or kidney cancer. The sample here was CD4+ or CD8+ T cells sorted from blood, taken in a trial of the OX40 agonist ivuxolimab.

The CDR3 is CASSYPRGDSNQPQHF. The CDR3 DNA follows: TGTGCCAGCAGTTACCCTAGAGGAGATAGCAATCAGCCCCAGCATTTT. V usage is TRBV6-6 and J usage is TRBJ1-5, with D unclear. Germline CDR1 MNHNY, CDR2 SVGAGI (reference sequence). This CDR3 has 16 residues. The V end was cut by 2 bases, the J end by 0 bases, with 11 bases between.